Listed below are T cell receptor beta chains from one sample, sequenced in a study. MiXCR, applied by TCRdb to the 5' RACE reads, yields one record per CDR3 protein. Here the sample spans about 32,000 distinct CDR3 sequences, 24% being singletons. The sequenced material came from memory CD4+ T cells sorted from blood. The receptor source for this set is a female donor with breast cancer. CDR3s include the opening cysteine and the closing phenylalanine or tryptophan.

CDR3: CASHLSGTSGDNEQFF
V: TRBV25-1

CDR3: CASSALTGTEAFF
V: TRBV6-4

CDR3: CASSLRDGYEQYF
V: TRBV7-2

CDR3: CASSFMGGTASDGYTF
V: TRBV7-8

CDR3: CASSQGTGAYEQYF
V: TRBV3-1

CDR3: CASNGQVFNEQFF
V: TRBV6-6

CDR3: CASSLVPGTGTEAFF
V: TRBV11-2

CDR3: CSVEPGTGRPYEQYF
V: TRBV29-1

CDR3: CASSLFVRKQPQHF
V: TRBV28

CDR3: CASSLDTVAKNIQYF
V: TRBV5-1

CDR3: CASSLAWEQFF
V: TRBV5-1

CDR3: CASSVAKNINSPLHF
V: TRBV9

CDR3: CASSLYPGWYEQYF
V: TRBV27

CDR3: CASSFFGGGAETQYF
V: TRBV7-2

CDR3: CASSPRDRGYNEQSF
V: TRBV7-9

CDR3: CASSLEAGTAWEQYF
V: TRBV11-1

CDR3: CASSLAEGFNQPQHF
V: TRBV7-8

CDR3: CASSLDSGTDTQYF
V: TRBV27

CDR3: CASCPSGRMHIQYF
V: TRBV27

CDR3: CASSLDISAYEQYF
V: TRBV7-2

CDR3: CASSLSITGSETQYF
V: TRBV27

CDR3: CASSLAGQGAAQPQHF
V: TRBV27

CDR3: CASSEALSAIGAYEQYF
V: TRBV6-1

CDR3: CASSLRGRDNQPQHF
V: TRBV28

CDR3: CASSDSKCISWDYGYTF
V: TRBV6-4

CDR3: CASSQVLARPYEQYF
V: TRBV4-1

CDR3: CASKAGGYNEQFF
V: TRBV27

CDR3: CTSSGRTGRETQYF
V: TRBV7-8

CDR3: CASRGQAAYEQYF
V: TRBV12-3/TRBV12-4

CDR3: CASSYNRQETQYF
V: TRBV6-5

CDR3: CSANPGTGGTEAFF
V: TRBV29-1

CDR3: CASSFRGSQEIQYF
V: TRBV5-4

CDR3: CASSKDSTVYGYTF
V: TRBV9

CDR3: CASSPRGQGYNEQFF
V: TRBV27

CDR3: CASSRGQENREQYF
V: TRBV5-1

CDR3: CASGNNQPQHF
V: TRBV7-6

CDR3: CATSRVFGQADYEQYF
V: TRBV15

CDR3: CASSHGGEKLFF
V: TRBV27

CDR3: CASSDGNTGELFF
V: TRBV5-6

CDR3: CASSLGRVGDTQYF
V: TRBV28